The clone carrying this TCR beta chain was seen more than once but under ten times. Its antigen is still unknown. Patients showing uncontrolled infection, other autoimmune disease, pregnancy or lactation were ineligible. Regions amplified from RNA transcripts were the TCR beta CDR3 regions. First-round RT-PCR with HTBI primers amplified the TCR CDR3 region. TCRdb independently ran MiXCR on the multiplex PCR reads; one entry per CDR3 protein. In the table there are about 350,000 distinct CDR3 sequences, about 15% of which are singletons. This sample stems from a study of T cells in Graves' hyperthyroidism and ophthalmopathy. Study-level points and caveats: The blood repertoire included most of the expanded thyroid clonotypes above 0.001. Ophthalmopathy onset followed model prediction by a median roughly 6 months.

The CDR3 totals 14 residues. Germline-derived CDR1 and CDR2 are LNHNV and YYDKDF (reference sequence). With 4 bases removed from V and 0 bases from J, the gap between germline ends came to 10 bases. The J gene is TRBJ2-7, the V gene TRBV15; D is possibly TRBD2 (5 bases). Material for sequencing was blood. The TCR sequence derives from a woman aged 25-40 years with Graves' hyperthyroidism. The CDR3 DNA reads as TGTGCCACCAGCATAACTAGGGTCTCCTACGAGCAGTACTTC. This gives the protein CATSITRVSYEQYF.